This is a list of T cell receptor beta chains from one sample in a study of blood T cell repertoires in COVID-19. Sequencing was performed with immunoSEQ multiplex PCR; in TCRdb, only in-frame clones are kept and a portion is missing. The table lists approximately 380,000 clones, more than 75% of them singletons, with 1.2% in the top ten. Sequenced material: PBMCs or T cells enriched from blood (not recorded which). The receptors come from a woman aged 18-29 years who had recovered from COVID-19. CDR3s include the opening cysteine and the closing phenylalanine or tryptophan. Fields, in order: V gene, J gene, clone size, CDR3 protein. Not all rows give a size; the values are once, few, many and, for expanded clones, a class.

TRBV9	TRBJ1-5	NA	CASSIGDRQPQHF
TRBV6-5	TRBJ2-7	NA	CASNLAEQYF
TRBV5-1	TRBJ1-4	NA	CASSPRGTDEKLFF
TRBV10-2	TRBJ1-2	NA	CASSAGVYGYTF
TRBV10-3	TRBJ2-7	NA	CAISESGTSGGAPREQYF
TRBV6-5	TRBJ2-7	once	CASRTGVEQYF
TRBV3-1/TRBV3-2	TRBJ1-2	NA	CASSQDRGGAHAYGYTF
TRBV7-2	TRBJ2-7	once	CASSLGLAESSYEQYF
TRBV29-1	TRBJ1-6	once	CSVELDSQDGNSPLHF
TRBV4-3	TRBJ1-1	NA	CASSQDGISRTEAFF
TRBV2	TRBJ2-3	NA	CASSTRQGIVSDTQYF
TRBV7-9	TRBJ2-5	NA	CASSSSLGAGTQYF
TRBV2	TRBJ2-1	NA	CASSEGLGVYNEQFF
TRBV18	TRBJ2-7	few	CASSPGTGSPYEQYF
TRBV3-1/TRBV3-2	TRBJ1-2	once	CASSQGAYGYTF
TRBV7-9	TRBJ2-5	NA	CASSLSLSSKETQYF
TRBV6-5	TRBJ1-6	NA	CASSYHGTVNNSPLHF
TRBV9	TRBJ1-3	NA	CASSVARQAIDSGNTIYF
TRBV7-2	TRBJ2-1	NA	CASSLMTSAYNEQFF
TRBV29-1	TRBJ2-7	NA	CSVGGAYEQYF
TRBV6-5	TRBJ1-1	NA	CASANTANTEAFF
TRBV5-1	TRBJ1-5	NA	CASSLDGQSNQPQHF
TRBV7-2	TRBJ1-1	NA	CASSDRDRGNTEAFF